This T cell receptor (beta chain) was captured in a study of human T cells and chemical hapten exposure (dated by TCRdb to the early 2020s). Context from the whole study: For sensitization, 2% DPC in acetone was applied to a roughly 2 cm by roughly 2 cm area of upper inner arm skin. The patient cohort, mostly female, included alopecia areata with under or over 50% scalp involvement, alopecia totalis and alopecia universalis. Blood samples were taken from patients before sensitization (week 0) and then at 2, 6 and about 24 weeks after DPC sensitization. Weekly therapeutic DPC doses were additionally applied to the scalp of patients throughout the roughly 23-week study period. Libraries were pooled for sequencing, and variation in per-sample TCR yields was attributed mainly to small differences in library volumes within the pool. This study followed changes in the peripheral blood TCR repertoire in vivo during primary and secondary sensitization of alopecia patients to the hapten diphenylcyclopropenone (DPC). Patch testing was done on the upper back using Finn chambers containing 0.01% DPC, and results were scored after 6 days according to International Contact Dermatitis Research Group standards. Blood for TCR sequencing was provided by twenty-nine alopecia patients at one to four time points (pre-sensitization, 2, 6 and 24 weeks). What the authors observed across the whole study: After repeated subsampling, the strength of the expansion versus patch-test correlation and the threshold at which it became significant changed. Because every patient had alopecia, a presumed autoimmune disease, the patients' immune response might differ from that of healthy individuals. The number of TCRs above 1 in 1000 frequency did not change with DPC sensitization; there was no evidence of global repertoire structure alterations. Significantly more large CDR3 similarity clusters were formed by expanded TCRs than by pre-sensitization or healthy control sets, consistent with antigen-driven responses. A positive correlation was found between the number of PT1 expanded TCRs and patch test score, with significance reached at thresholds 8, 16 and 32 but not 4.

The label giving this sample's time point can be read as: patch test 2, 6 weeks after DPC sensitization. Reading the label with the study, this specimen's treatment or condition is: therapeutic diphenylcyclopropenone sensitization with weekly scalp DPC. Blood at each patch-test visit was drawn before the patch test was applied. To be eligible, patients had to be aged 18 to 70, diagnosed with alopecia and judged suitable for DPC therapy, while pregnant patients were excluded. Total RNA was extracted from unfractionated whole blood that had been collected in Tempus Blood RNA tubes. At the junction V is shortened by 4 bases and J by 8 bases; bases outside the gene matches: 9. The germline V gene (reference sequence) provides CDR1 SEHNR and CDR2 FQNEAQ. Including cysteine and phenylalanine, the CDR3 has 16 amino acids. Here the CDR3 DNA is all that survives: 48 bases in frame from base 1. This clonotype was recorded a few times. The antigen it recognizes is unknown. The record has no base qualities; no much larger clone is one base away.

Library prep was done by RACE. The reads were generated on a NextSeq 500. During library preparation, unique molecular identifiers were attached to individual cDNA molecules so that TCRs could be counted in a quantitative, reproducible way. Each blood RNA sample was used to sequence both TCR alpha and TCR beta chains. In the original analysis: Samples had a median of roughly 98,000 TCRs, with a range from 23,224 to 690,600. The Decombinator software suite was used to annotate V, J and CDR3 in the TCR reads. For the PS versus PT1 abundance plots, all samples were subsampled to the same number of TCRs (28,000). TCRs were defined as expanded if absent before sensitization and observed at least eight times at the 2-week time point. Through fastp at Q25 and MiXCR, TCRdb rebuilt clones from the public reads, retaining in-frame beta chains. When rows share a CDR3 protein, they turn into one entry using the most common DNA and genes. These V and J calls rely on TCRdb rather than the paper's analysis. The sample table shows some 99,000 distinct CDR3 sequences, and roughly 10% are seen once. The ten largest make up 2.5% to 3.5% of the sample.

The sequences come from whole blood, collected in connection with sensitization to the hapten diphenylcyclopropenone (DPC). The sequence was obtained from a woman between 40 and 50 years old with alopecia areata. Some clones in this sample may be carry-over from other donors' samples. The chain links TRBV7-9 with TRBJ1-6, and TRBD1 aligns with 9 junction nucleotides. CDR3 reads: CASSSRPGQGDSPLHF. The nucleotides are TGTGCCAGCAGCTCTCGACCGGGACAGGGTGATTCACCCCTCCACTTT.